The text below deals with one T cell receptor (beta chain). With 60 Vbeta and 13 Jbeta primers, the PCR was carried out. Measured with immunoSEQ multiplex PCR; TCRdb has only the in-frame clones, and not every one. Of 70,000 to 90,000 clones listed, 70% to 75% were seen once; the top ten hold 4% to 5%. The data belong to a study of cytomegalovirus exposure and HLA in healthy donors. Germline loops: CDR1 SEHNR, CDR2 FQNEAQ (reference sequence). The CDR3 runs 14 residues. The germline V and J ends were trimmed by 8 bases and 1 base, with 14 bases remaining between them. The chain links TRBV7-9 to TRBJ2-5, with a weak D call TRBD1 (5 bases). This sequence originates from a man aged 55 to 70 in good health and CMV-seronegative. The material sequenced was PBMCs. Here the CDR3 reads CASELPGIQETQYF. CDR3 DNA: TGTGCCAGCGAACTTCCAGGGATCCAAGAGACCCAGTACTTC.